The clone carrying this T cell receptor beta chain was found a few times. Its antigen remains unidentified. This specimen belongs to a study of T cells in Graves' hyperthyroidism and ophthalmopathy. The source material, RNA transcripts, was used to amplify TCR beta CDR3 regions. TCR CDR3 underwent first-round RT-PCR with the HTBI primer set. TCRdb ran MiXCR on the multiplex PCR reads and lists one entry per CDR3 protein. Among hundreds of thousands of distinct CDR3 sequences listed, over 15% were seen once. Clinical symptoms, serum thyroxine, TRAb, thyroid ultrasound and orbital computed tomography informed diagnoses. Sampled blood dates from first hyperthyroidism diagnosis, and it precedes any ophthalmopathy symptoms. This sample holds PBMCs from under 11 ml fresh peripheral blood. Study-wide results and caveats: Blood also contained most expanded thyroid clonotypes above 0.001.

What was sequenced was blood. The clonotype originates from a woman aged 45-60 years with Graves' hyperthyroidism that later progressed to Graves' ophthalmopathy.

The CDR3 DNA follows: TGTGCCAGCAGCGTAGCAATGTTGGGCCCCGGGGAGCTGTTTTTT. This sequence encodes CASSVAMLGPGELFF. The chain is built from TRBV9 and TRBJ2-2; D is undetermined. This CDR3 is 15 amino acids long. The ends were cut back, 0 bases at V and 6 bases at J, with 12 bases in the middle. The V gene's germline CDR1 is SGDLS and CDR2 YYNGEE.